This T cell receptor (beta chain) was captured in a study of blood T cell repertoires in COVID-19. This CDR3 contains 13 residues. V lost 2 bases and J lost 1, with 6 bases in between. Germline loops: CDR1 MDHEN, CDR2 SYDVKM. Study processing details: Amplification of reference gene primers provided the estimated nucleated cell counts. Sequenced by immunoSEQ multiplex PCR; TCRdb stores in-frame clones only, minus some. V, J and clone size were drawn from that table, and D and trimming were deduced from the DNA. The table lists hundreds of thousands of clones, about 90% of them singletons, with roughly 1% in the top ten.

Sequencing used PBMCs or T cells enriched from blood (not recorded which). The receptor was isolated from a woman in her 30s who had recovered from COVID-19. The rearrangement uses TRBV28 and TRBJ2-7; D not certain. The CDR3 protein is CASSLAGSYEQYF. The CDR3 DNA reads as TGTGCCAGCAGTTTAGCCGGGTCCTACGAGCAGTACTTC.